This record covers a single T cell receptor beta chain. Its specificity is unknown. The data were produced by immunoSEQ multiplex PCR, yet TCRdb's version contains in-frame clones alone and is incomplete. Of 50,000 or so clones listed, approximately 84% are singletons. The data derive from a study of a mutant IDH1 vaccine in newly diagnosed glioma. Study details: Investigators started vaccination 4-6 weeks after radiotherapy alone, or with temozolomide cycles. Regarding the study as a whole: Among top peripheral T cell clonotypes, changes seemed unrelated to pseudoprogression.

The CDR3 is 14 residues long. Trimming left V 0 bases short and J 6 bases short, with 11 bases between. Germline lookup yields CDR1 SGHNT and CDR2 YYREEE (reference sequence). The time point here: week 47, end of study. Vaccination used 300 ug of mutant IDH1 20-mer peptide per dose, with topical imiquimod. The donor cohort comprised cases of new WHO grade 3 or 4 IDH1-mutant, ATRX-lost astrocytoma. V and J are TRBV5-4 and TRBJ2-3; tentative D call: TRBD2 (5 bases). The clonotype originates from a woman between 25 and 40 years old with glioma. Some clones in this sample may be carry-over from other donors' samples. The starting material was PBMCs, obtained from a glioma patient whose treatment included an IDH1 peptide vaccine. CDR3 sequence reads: CASSLVGSEDTQYF. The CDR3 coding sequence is TGTGCCAGCAGCTTGGTTGGTAGCGAGGATACGCAGTATTTT.